A single sample is the source of the 12 T cell receptor beta chains below, sequenced in a study of control samples from healthy donors and cancer patients. TCRdb keeps only in-frame clones here, not all; method: immunoSEQ multiplex PCR. Of just over 50,000 clones in the sample, about 90% were seen once. What was sequenced was PBMCs. Every receptor here comes from a man aged 50-59 years with head and neck cancer.

This clone was found once. The chain has TRBV3-1 (or the pseudogene TRBV3-2) and TRBJ2-3, with a possible D match to TRBD1 (6 bases). Germline CDR1 is LGHDT and CDR2 is YNNKEL (reference sequence). Trimming removed 5 bases from V and 1 base from J, with 7 bases in between. The CDR3 spans 13 residues. CDR3: CASSKGGTDTQYF. CDR3 bases: TGTGCCAGCAGCAAGGGGGGCACAGATACGCAGTATTTT.

The V and J genes are TRBV4-3 and TRBJ2-7, with 9 bases that match TRBD1. Germline CDR1 and CDR2: LGHNA and YSLEER. Trimming cost V 1 base and J 6 bases; bases outside gene matches: 7. This CDR3 comprises 15 residues. The CDR3 region is CASSQARDRVFEQYF. CDR3 bases: TGCGCCAGCAGCCAAGCTCGGGACAGGGTTTTCGAGCAGTACTTC.

The V and J genes are TRBV7-9 and TRBJ2-7, with a tentative D call TRBD1 (5 bases). The CDR3 is 14 amino acids. Trimming shortened V by 1 base and J by 2 bases, and 9 bases separated the two germline ends. The germline V gene encodes CDR1 SEHNR and CDR2 FQNEAQ (reference sequence). Here the CDR3 reads CASSLDRPTYEQYF. CDR3 nucleotides: TGTGCCAGCAGCTTAGACAGGCCTACCTACGAGCAGTACTTC.

V is TRBV7-8 and J is TRBJ1-3; D is unclear. The CDR3 runs to 14 residues. The germline gives CDR1 SGHVS, CDR2 FQNEAQ. Trimming cost V 7 bases and J 1 base, with 11 bases left between them. Here the CDR3 DNA reads TGTGCCAGCACCCTAACGGGGTCTGGAAACACCATATATTTT. Protein sequence: CASTLTGSGNTIYF.

The sample holds one count of this clone. The chain is built from TRBV5-1 and TRBJ2-5; 8 positions agree with TRBD1. Losses at the gene ends were 2 bases for V and 2 bases for J; bases not matched to a gene: 17. CDR3 length: 19 amino acids. From germline, CDR1 is SGHRS and CDR2 YFSETQ. The CDR3 here is CASSFPGTGIVTEQETQYF. The CDR3 coding sequence is TGCGCCAGCAGCTTTCCCGGGACAGGTATTGTGACTGAACAAGAGACCCAGTACTTC.

The gene calls are TRBV20-1 and TRBJ2-2; a weak D match, TRBD1 (5 bases). This CDR3 comprises 12 residues. Trimming took off 3 bases at V and 6 bases at J, with 8 bases between the two ends. Germline CDR1 DFQATT, CDR2 SNEGSKA (reference sequence). The CDR3 DNA follows: TGCAGTGCTAGTTGGGGCTCCGGGGAGCTGTTTTTT. As protein: CSASWGSGELFF.

The chain employs TRBV5-1 and TRBJ1-3; TRBD1 agrees at 10 bases. The CDR3 spans 17 residues. Per germline, CDR1 SGHRS and CDR2 YFSETQ. Trimming at V came to 3 bases and at J to 3 bases, leaving 9 bases not matched to a gene. The CDR3 DNA reads TGCGCCAGCAGCTCGTCGGGACAGGGGATAGGTGGAAACACCATATATTTT. Translation: CASSSSGQGIGGNTIYF.

This chain connects TRBV30 to TRBJ1-2; 9 bases fit TRBD1. Trimming cost V 4 bases and J 7 bases; bases outside gene matches: 10. The germline CDR1 and CDR2 sequences are GTSNPN and SVGIG (reference sequence). The CDR3 runs to 14 residues. The CDR3 here is CAWISRDRDLGYTF. CDR3 nucleotides: TGTGCCTGGATTTCCCGGGACAGGGACCTTGGCTACACCTTC.

The genes are TRBV7-2 and TRBJ2-1, with D hard to call. Trimming shortened V by 1 base and J by 1 base, and 5 bases separated the two germline ends. CDR1 is SGHTA, CDR2 FQGNSA, per germline. The CDR3 has 14 amino acids. In DNA form, the CDR3 reads TGTGCCAGCAGCTTAGACAGATCCTACAATGAGCAGTTCTTC. Protein product: CASSLDRSYNEQFF. The variable domain in full, completed from reference TRBV7-2 and TRBJ2-1, reads GAGVSQSPSNKVTEKGKDVELRCDPISGHTALYWYRQSLGQGLEFLIYFQGNSAPDKSGLPSDRFSAERTGGSVSTLTIQRTQQEDSAVYLCASSLDRSYNEQFFGPGTRLTVL.

The rearrangement links TRBV25-1 to TRBJ2-1; D perhaps matches TRBD2 (7 bases). This CDR3 has 15 amino acids. CDR1 is MGHDK and CDR2 is SYGVNS in the germline V gene. Trimming left V 1 base short and J 9 bases short, with 16 bases between. The CDR3 sequence is CASSEFGGGPGEQFF. The CDR3 DNA sequence: TGTGCCAGCAGTGAATTTGGGGGGGGGCCAGGTGAGCAGTTCTTC.

V usage is TRBV12-5 and J usage is TRBJ2-3; the D is unclear. Germline V gene data show CDR1 as LGHNT and CDR2 as FRNRAP. The CDR3 is made up of 11 amino acids. Trimming removed 6 bases from V and 3 bases from J, with 4 bases in between. The CDR3 DNA sequence: TGTGCTAGTGGGCCTACAGATACGCAGTATTTT. Encoded protein: CASGPTDTQYF.

This clone came up once. The chain recombines TRBV19 with TRBJ2-5; tentatively, D is TRBD1 or TRBD2 (5 bases each). Trimming stripped 5 bases from V and 2 bases from J, with 18 bases between. This CDR3 is built from 16 residues. The germline CDR1 and CDR2 sequences are LNHDA and SQIVND (reference sequence). CDR3 bases: TGTGCCAGTAGTTCCCATCCCCGGGACGGACAAGAGACCCAGTACTTC. As protein: CASSSHPRDGQETQYF.